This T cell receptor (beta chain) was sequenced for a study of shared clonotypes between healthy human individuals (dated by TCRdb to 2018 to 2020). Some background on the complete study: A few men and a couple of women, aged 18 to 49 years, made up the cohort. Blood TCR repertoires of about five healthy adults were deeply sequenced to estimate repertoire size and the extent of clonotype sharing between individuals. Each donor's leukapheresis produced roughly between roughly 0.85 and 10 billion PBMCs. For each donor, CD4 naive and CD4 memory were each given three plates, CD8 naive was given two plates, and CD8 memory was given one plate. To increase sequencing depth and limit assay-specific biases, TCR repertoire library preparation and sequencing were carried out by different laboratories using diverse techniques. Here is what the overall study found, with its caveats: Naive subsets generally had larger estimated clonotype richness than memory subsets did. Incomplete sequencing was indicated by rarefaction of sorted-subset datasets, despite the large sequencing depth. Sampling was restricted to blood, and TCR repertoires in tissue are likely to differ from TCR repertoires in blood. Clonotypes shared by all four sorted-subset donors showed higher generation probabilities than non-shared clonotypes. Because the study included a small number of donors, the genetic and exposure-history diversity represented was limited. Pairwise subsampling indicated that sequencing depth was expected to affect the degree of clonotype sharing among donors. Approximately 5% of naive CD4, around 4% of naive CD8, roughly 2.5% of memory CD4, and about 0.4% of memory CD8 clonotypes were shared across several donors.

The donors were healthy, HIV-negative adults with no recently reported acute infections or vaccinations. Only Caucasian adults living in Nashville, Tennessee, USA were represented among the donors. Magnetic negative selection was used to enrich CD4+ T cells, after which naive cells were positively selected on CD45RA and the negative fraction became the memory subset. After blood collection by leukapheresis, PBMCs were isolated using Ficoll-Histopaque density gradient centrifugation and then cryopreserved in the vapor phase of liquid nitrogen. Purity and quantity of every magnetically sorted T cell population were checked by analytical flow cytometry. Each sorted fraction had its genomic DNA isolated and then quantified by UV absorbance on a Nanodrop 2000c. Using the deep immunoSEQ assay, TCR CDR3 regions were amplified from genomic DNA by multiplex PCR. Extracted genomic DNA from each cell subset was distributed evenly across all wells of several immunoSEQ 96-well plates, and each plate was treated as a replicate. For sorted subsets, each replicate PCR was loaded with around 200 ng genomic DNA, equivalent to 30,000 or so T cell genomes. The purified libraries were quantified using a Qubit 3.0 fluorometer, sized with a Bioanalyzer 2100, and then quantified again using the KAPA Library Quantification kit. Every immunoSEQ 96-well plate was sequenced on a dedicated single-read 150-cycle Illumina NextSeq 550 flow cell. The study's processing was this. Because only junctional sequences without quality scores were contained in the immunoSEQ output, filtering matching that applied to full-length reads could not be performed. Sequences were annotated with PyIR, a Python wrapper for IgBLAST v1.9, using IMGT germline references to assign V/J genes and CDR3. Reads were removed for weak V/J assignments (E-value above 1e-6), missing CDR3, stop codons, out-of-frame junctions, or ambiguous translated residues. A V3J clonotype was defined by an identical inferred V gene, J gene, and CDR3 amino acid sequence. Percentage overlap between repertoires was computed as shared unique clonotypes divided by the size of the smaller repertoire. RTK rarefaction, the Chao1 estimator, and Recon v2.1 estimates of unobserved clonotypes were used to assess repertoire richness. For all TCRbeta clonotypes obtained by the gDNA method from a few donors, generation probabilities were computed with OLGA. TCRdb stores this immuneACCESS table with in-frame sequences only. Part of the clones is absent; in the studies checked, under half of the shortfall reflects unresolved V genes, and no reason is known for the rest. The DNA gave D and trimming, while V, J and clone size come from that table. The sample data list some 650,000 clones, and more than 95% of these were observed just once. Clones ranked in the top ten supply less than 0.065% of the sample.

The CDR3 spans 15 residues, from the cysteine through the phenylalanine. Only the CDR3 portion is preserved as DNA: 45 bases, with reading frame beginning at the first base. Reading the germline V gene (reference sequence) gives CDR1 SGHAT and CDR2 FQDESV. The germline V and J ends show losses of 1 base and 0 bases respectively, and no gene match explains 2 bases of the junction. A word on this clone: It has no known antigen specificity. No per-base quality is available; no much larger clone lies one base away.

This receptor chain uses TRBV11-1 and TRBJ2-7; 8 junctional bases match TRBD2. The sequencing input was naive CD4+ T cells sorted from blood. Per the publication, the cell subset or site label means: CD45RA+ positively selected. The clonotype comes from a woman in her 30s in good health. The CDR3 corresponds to CASSLELAGSYEQYF. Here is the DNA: TGTGCCAGCAGCTTAGAGCTAGCGGGCTCCTACGAGCAGTACTTC. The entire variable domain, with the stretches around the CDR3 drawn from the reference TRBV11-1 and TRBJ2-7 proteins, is EAEVAQSPRYKITEKSQAVAFWCDPISGHATLYWYRQILGQGPELLVQFQDESVVDDSQLPKDRFSAERLKGVDSTLKIQPAELGDSAMYLCASSLELAGSYEQYFGPGTRLTVT.